The source of this TCR beta chain is a study of cytomegalovirus exposure and HLA in healthy donors. With 5 bases clipped from V and 6 bases from J, the junction kept 10 bases outside the gene matches. Germline V gene lookup returns CDR1 MNHEY and CDR2 SMNVEV (reference sequence). This CDR3 region has 14 residues. The table came from immunoSEQ multiplex PCR; TCRdb's copy has only in-frame clones and leaves some out. The table shows roughly 250,000 clones, with about 90% occurring only once. The sequencing sample was made of PBMCs. The chain uses TRBV27 and TRBJ2-7, with 7 bases lining up with TRBD1. This TCR was recovered from a woman younger than 45 in good health and CMV-seropositive. In DNA, the CDR3 is TGTGCCAGCAGTCCCCTCCGGGACAGTACCGAGCAGTACTTC. Its translation is CASSPLRDSTEQYF.